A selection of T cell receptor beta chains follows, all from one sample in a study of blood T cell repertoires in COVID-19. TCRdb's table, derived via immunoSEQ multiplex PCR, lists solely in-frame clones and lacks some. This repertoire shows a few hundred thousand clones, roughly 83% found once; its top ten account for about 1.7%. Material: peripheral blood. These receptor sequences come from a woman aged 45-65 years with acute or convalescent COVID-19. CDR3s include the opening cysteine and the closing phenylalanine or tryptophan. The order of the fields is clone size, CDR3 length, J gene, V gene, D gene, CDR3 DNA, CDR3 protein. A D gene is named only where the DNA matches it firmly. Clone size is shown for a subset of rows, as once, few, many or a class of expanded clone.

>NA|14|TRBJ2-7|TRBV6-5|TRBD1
TGTGCCAGCAGTATGGGACAGGGGGTCTACGAGCAGTACTTC
CASSMGQGVYEQYF
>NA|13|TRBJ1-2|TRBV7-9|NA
TGTGCCAGCAGCTTAGTAGGAGGGAATGGCTACACCTTC
CASSLVGGNGYTF
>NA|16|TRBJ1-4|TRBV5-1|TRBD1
TGCGCCAGCAGCCCGGGACAGGGGGCTGGGAATGAAAAACTGTTTTTT
CASSPGQGAGNEKLFF
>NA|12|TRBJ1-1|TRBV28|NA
TGTGCCAGCAGTTCGGGGGGCACTGAAGCTTTCTTT
CASSSGGTEAFF
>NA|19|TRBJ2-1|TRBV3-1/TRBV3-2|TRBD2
TGTGCCAGCAGCCAAGTAATCGCTAGCGGGAACAGTGGAATCAATGAGCAGTTCTTC
CASSQVIASGNSGINEQFF
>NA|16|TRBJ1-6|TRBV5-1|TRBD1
TGCGCCAGCAGCTTACAGGGACAGGGGAATAATTCACCCCTCCACTTT
CASSLQGQGNNSPLHF
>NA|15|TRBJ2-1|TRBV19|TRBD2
TGTGCCAGTAGTATCTCGGGAGGACCCTACAATGAGCAGTTCTTC
CASSISGGPYNEQFF
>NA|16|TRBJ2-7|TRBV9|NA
TGTGCCAGCAGCGCTGCCCCCGGGACATACGTCGCTGAGCAGTACTTC
CASSAAPGTYVAEQYF
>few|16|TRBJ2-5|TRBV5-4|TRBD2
TGTGCCAGCAGCTTGGGGCTAGCGGCTAACTCGGAGACCCAGTACTTC
CASSLGLAANSETQYF
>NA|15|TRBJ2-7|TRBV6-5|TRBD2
TGTGCCAGCAGTTATTTGGCTAGCGGGAGTGTAGAGCAGTACTTC
CASSYLASGSVEQYF
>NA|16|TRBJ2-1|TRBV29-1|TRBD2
TGCAGCGTTGAAGAGGCGGGAGGGCCCTCCTACAATGAGCAGTTCTTC
CSVEEAGGPSYNEQFF
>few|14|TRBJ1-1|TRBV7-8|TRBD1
TGTGCCAGCAGCTTCGGACAGGGAGTAACTGAAGCTTTCTTT
CASSFGQGVTEAFF
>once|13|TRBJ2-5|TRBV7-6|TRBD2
TGTGCCAGCAGCTTAATCGGGAGGGAGACCCAGTACTTC
CASSLIGRETQYF
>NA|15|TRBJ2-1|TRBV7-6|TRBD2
TGTGCCAGCAGCTTAGTGAGCGGGAGAAACAATGAGCAGTTCTTC
CASSLVSGRNNEQFF
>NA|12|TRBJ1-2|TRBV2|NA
TGTGCCAGCAGTGAAGCGCGGCCCCCCGGCACCTTC
CASSEARPPGTF
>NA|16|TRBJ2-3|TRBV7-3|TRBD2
TGTGCCAGCAGCTTAAATTCAGCGGGAGGGCCAGATACGCAGTATTTT
CASSLNSAGGPDTQYF
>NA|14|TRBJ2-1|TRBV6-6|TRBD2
TGTGCCAGCAGTCTGACTAGCGGGAGAAATGAGCAGTTCTTC
CASSLTSGRNEQFF
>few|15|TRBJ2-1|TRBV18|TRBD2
TGTGCCAGCTCACTACCTGGAAGGGCGGGGGATGAGCAGTTCTTC
CASSLPGRAGDEQFF
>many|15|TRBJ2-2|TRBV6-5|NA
TGTGCCACGGAAGAAGGGGGCGCGGGAACCGGGGAGCTGTTTTTT
CATEEGGAGTGELFF
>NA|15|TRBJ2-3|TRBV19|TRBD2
TGTGCCAGTAGGGAACCTAGCGGGAGCCCAGATACGCAGTATTTT
CASREPSGSPDTQYF
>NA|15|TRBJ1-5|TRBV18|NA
TGTGCCAGCTCACTCGTGGAGGGTAGAAATCAGCCCCAGCATTTT
CASSLVEGRNQPQHF
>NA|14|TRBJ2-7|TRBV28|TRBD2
TGTGCCAGCGGACTAGCGGGGGATTCCTACGAGCAGTACTTC
CASGLAGDSYEQYF
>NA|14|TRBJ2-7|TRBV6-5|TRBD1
TGTGCCAGCAGTTCAAACAGGGGGCGTTACGAGCAGTACTTC
CASSSNRGRYEQYF
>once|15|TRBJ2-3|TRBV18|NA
TGTGCCAGCTCACAATCCGAGGGGGGCACAGATACGCAGTATTTT
CASSQSEGGTDTQYF
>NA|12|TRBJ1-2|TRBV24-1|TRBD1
TGTGCCACCAGGGACAGGGTGTATGGCTACACCTTC
CATRDRVYGYTF
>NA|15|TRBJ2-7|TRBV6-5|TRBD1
TGTGCCAGCAGTTACTCGGGACAGGGTTCCCCTGAGCAGTACTTC
CASSYSGQGSPEQYF
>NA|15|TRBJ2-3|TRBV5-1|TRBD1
TGCGCCAGCAATCCTTCCGGGACAGGCACAGATACGCAGTATTTT
CASNPSGTGTDTQYF
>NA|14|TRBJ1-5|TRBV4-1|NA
TGCGCCAGCAGCGGAGGAAGGCTAGGACAGCCCCAGCATTTT
CASSGGRLGQPQHF
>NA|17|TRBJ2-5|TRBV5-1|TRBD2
TGCGCCAGCAGCTTGGGCCTAGCGGGTATCCTCGGGGAGACCCAGTACTTC
CASSLGLAGILGETQYF
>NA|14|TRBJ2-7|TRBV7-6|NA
TGTGCCAGCAGCCAAGGGATCGGGACCTACGAGCAGTACTTC
CASSQGIGTYEQYF
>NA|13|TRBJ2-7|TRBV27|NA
TGTGCCAGCAGTTTAAGAGGAAACTACGAGCAGTACTTC
CASSLRGNYEQYF
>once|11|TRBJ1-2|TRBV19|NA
TGTGCCAGTAGTATAGGGGCTTATGCCACCTTC
CASSIGAYATF
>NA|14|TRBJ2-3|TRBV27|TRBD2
TGTGCCGTCGGAGGAAGCGGGGGGCCAGATACGCAGTATTTT
CAVGGSGGPDTQYF
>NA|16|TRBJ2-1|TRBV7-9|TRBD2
TGTGCCAGCAGCTTAGAGGGGCTAGCGGGAGGTAATGAGCAGTTCTTC
CASSLEGLAGGNEQFF
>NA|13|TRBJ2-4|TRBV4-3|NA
TGCGCCAGCAGCCAGGGGACTCCAAACATTCAGTACTTC
CASSQGTPNIQYF
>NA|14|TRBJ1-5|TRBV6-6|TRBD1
TGTGCCAGCAGGACAAGACAGGGAATCCAGCCCCAGCATTTT
CASRTRQGIQPQHF
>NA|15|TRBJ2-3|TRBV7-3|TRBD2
TGTGCCAGCAGCTCGGGACTAGCGCTCACAGATACGCAGTATTTT
CASSSGLALTDTQYF
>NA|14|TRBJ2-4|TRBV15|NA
TGTGCCACCAGCAACGGGGGACTGGGAAACATTCAGTACTTC
CATSNGGLGNIQYF
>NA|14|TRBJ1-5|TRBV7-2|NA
TGTGCCAGCAGCTTAACGGGGAGCAATCAGCCCCAGCATTTT
CASSLTGSNQPQHF
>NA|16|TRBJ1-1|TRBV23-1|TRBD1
TGCGCCAGCAGTCAACCCGGGACAGGGGTCCTACCTGAAGCTTTCTTT
CASSQPGTGVLPEAFF
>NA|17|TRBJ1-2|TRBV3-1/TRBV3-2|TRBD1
TGTGCCAGCAGCCTCGGATGTACAGGGGGCTGGAACTATGGCTACACCTTC
CASSLGCTGGWNYGYTF
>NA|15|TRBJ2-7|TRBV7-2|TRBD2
TGTGCCAGCAGCTTGGTTAGCGGGAACGCCTACGAGCAGTACTTC
CASSLVSGNAYEQYF
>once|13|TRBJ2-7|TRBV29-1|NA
TGCAGCGTTGAAGTGGCAGGGAGGATAGCGCAGTACTTC
CSVEVAGRIAQYF
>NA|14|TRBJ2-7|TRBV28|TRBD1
TGTGCCAGCAGTCCCCGGGACAGGGGATACGAGCAGTACTTC
CASSPRDRGYEQYF
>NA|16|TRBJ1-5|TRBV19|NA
TGTGCCAGTAGTATAGTGCCCGGGGTCAGCAATCAGCCCCAGCATTTT
CASSIVPGVSNQPQHF
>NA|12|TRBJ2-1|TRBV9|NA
TGTGCCAGCAGCGCATCGTCGAGGGAGCAGTTCTTC
CASSASSREQFF
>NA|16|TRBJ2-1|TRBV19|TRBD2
TGTGCCAGCTCCGTTGCCCGGGAGGCGACCTACAATGAGCAGTTCTTC
CASSVAREATYNEQFF
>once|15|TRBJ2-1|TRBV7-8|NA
TGTGCCAGCAGCTTAGTCCGGGCGGGGGCCAATGAGCAGTTCTTC
CASSLVRAGANEQFF
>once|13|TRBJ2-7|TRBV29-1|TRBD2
TGCAGCGTTGGGGCTAGCGGGAACCACGAGCAGTACTTC
CSVGASGNHEQYF
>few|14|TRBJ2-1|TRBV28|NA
TGTGCCACCGCTCAGGAAACCCTCTACAATGAGCAGTTCTTC
CATAQETLYNEQFF
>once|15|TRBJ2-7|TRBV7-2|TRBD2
TGTGCCAGCAGCGCCGGCGGACTAGCGGCCTACGAGCAGTACTTC
CASSAGGLAAYEQYF
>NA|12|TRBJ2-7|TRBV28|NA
TGTGCCAGCAGCCCTCCCCTCCCCGAGCAGTACTTC
CASSPPLPEQYF
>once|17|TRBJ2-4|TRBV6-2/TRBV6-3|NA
TGTGCCAGCAGTTACTCGAGACGGGGAATCACCAAAAACATTCAGTACTTC
CASSYSRRGITKNIQYF
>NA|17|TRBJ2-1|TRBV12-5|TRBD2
TGTGCTAGTGGTTTGGTCACCGGGACTAGCTATCTCTATGAGCAGTTCTTC
CASGLVTGTSYLYEQFF
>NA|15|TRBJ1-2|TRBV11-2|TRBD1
TGTGCCAGCAGCTTAGCGGCAGGGGGGTTCTATGGCTACACCTTC
CASSLAAGGFYGYTF
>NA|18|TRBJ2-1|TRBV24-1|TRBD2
TGTGCCACCAGTGACTCGGGACTAGCGGGACCCTACGACAATGAGCAGTTCTTC
CATSDSGLAGPYDNEQFF
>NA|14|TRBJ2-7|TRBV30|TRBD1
TGTGCCTGGAGTGGGACAGGGTTTTCCTACGAGCAGTACTTC
CAWSGTGFSYEQYF
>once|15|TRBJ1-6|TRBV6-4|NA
TGTGCCACCCTGACCAAAAAAGGGGAAGGATCACCCCTCCACTTT
CATLTKKGEGSPLHF
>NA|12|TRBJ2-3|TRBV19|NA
TGTGCCAGTAGTGAGCGAGCAGATACGCAGTATTTT
CASSERADTQYF